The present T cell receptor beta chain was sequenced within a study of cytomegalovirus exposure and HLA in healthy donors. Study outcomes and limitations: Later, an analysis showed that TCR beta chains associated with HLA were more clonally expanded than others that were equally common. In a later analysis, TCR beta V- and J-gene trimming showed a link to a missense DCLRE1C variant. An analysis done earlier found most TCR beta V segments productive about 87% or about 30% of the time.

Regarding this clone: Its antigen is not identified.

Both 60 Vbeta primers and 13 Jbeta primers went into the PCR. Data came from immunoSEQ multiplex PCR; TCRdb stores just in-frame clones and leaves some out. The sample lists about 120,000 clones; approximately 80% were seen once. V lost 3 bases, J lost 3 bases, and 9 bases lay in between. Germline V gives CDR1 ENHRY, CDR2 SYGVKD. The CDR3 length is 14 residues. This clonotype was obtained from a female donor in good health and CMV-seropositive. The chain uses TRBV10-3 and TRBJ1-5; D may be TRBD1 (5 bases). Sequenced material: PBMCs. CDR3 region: CAISEGVSNQPQHF. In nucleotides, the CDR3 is TGTGCCATCAGTGAAGGGGTCTCCAATCAGCCCCAGCATTTT.